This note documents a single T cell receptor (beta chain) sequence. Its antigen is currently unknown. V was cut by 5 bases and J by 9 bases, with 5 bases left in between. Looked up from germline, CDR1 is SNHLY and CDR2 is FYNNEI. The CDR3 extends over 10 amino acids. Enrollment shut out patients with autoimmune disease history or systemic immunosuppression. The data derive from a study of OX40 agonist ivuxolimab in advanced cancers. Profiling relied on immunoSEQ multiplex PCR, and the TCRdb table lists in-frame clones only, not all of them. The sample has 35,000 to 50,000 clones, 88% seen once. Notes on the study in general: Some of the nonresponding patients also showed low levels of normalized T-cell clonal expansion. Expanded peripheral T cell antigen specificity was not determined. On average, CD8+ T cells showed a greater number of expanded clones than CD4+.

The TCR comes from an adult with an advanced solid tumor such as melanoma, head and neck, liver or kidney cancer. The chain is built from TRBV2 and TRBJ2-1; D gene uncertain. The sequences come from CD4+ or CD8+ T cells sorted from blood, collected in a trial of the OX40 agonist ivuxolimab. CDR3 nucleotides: TGTGCCAGCAGTTCTGGTGAGCAGTTCTTC. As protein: CASSSGEQFF.